A selection of T cell receptor beta chains follows, all from one sample in a study of OX40 agonist ivuxolimab in advanced cancers. Here immunoSEQ multiplex PCR was the method, and the copy in TCRdb shows in-frame clones only, minus some. The sample has around 57,000 clones, roughly 89% seen once; the top ten hold over 1%. Sequencing used CD4+ or CD8+ T cells sorted from blood, obtained in a trial of the OX40 agonist ivuxolimab. Every receptor here comes from an adult with an advanced solid tumor such as melanoma, head and neck, liver or kidney cancer. CDR3s include the opening cysteine and the closing phenylalanine or tryptophan. The order of the fields is D gene, J gene, clone size, V gene, CDR3 protein, CDR3 DNA. The D gene is left open where the match is weak. Not every row has a clone size; where given, it reads once, few, many or a size class.

d_call: -
j_call: TRBJ2-1
clone_size: few
v_call: TRBV7-3
cdr3_aa: CASSLTYAGEQFF
cdr3_nt: TGTGCCAGCAGCTTAACGTATGCGGGGGAGCAGTTCTTC

d_call: -
j_call: TRBJ2-3
clone_size: -
v_call: TRBV7-2
cdr3_aa: CASSLVSGSAQYF
cdr3_nt: TGTGCCAGCAGCTTAGTTTCAGGGTCGGCGCAGTATTTT

d_call: TRBD2
j_call: TRBJ2-1
clone_size: -
v_call: TRBV14
cdr3_aa: CASSPSTSGRPNEQFF
cdr3_nt: TGTGCCAGCAGCCCCTCAACTAGCGGGAGACCCAATGAGCAGTTCTTC

d_call: TRBD1
j_call: TRBJ2-7
clone_size: -
v_call: TRBV7-2
cdr3_aa: CASSLATGRGLGYEQYF
cdr3_nt: TGTGCCAGCAGCTTAGCAACGGGCAGGGGGCTTGGTTACGAGCAGTACTTC

d_call: -
j_call: TRBJ1-4
clone_size: -
v_call: TRBV7-9
cdr3_aa: CASSLGTSREKLFF
cdr3_nt: TGTGCCAGCAGCTTAGGGACCTCCAGGGAAAAACTGTTTTTT

d_call: TRBD1
j_call: TRBJ2-2
clone_size: -
v_call: TRBV6-1
cdr3_aa: CASSEVLDRDAGELFF
cdr3_nt: TGTGCCAGCAGTGAAGTACTAGACAGGGACGCCGGGGAGCTGTTTTTT

d_call: TRBD2
j_call: TRBJ2-1
clone_size: few
v_call: TRBV2
cdr3_aa: CASRATSGSSNEQFF
cdr3_nt: TGTGCCAGCAGAGCAACTAGCGGGAGTTCCAATGAGCAGTTCTTC

d_call: -
j_call: TRBJ2-3
clone_size: -
v_call: TRBV2
cdr3_aa: CASSEAGVTDTQYF
cdr3_nt: TGTGCCAGCAGTGAAGCGGGAGTAACAGATACGCAGTATTTT

d_call: TRBD2
j_call: TRBJ2-5
clone_size: -
v_call: TRBV4-2
cdr3_aa: CASSSAWSGRGETQYF
cdr3_nt: TGTGCCAGCAGTTCAGCTTGGAGCGGGAGAGGAGAGACCCAGTACTTC

d_call: -
j_call: TRBJ2-5
clone_size: once
v_call: TRBV5-6
cdr3_aa: CASSSPTTGGAQYF
cdr3_nt: TGTGCCAGCAGCTCACCGACTACGGGTGGGGCCCAGTACTTC

d_call: -
j_call: TRBJ2-2
clone_size: -
v_call: TRBV11-2
cdr3_aa: CASSRLYTGELFF
cdr3_nt: TGTGCCAGCAGCCGACTGTACACCGGGGAGCTGTTTTTT

d_call: TRBD2
j_call: TRBJ2-7
clone_size: -
v_call: TRBV5-6
cdr3_aa: CASSLEQREFQEQYF
cdr3_nt: TGTGCCAGCAGCTTGGAGCAGCGGGAGTTCCAGGAGCAGTACTTC

d_call: -
j_call: TRBJ1-5
clone_size: -
v_call: TRBV19
cdr3_aa: CASNKMGSNQPQHF
cdr3_nt: TGTGCCAGTAATAAGATGGGGAGCAATCAGCCCCAGCATTTT

d_call: TRBD2
j_call: TRBJ2-2
clone_size: once
v_call: TRBV29-1
cdr3_aa: CSVERTRGTGELFF
cdr3_nt: TGCAGCGTCGAACGGACTAGAGGCACCGGGGAGCTGTTTTTT

d_call: -
j_call: TRBJ2-5
clone_size: -
v_call: TRBV28
cdr3_aa: CASSQGRETQYF
cdr3_nt: TGTGCCAGCAGCCAGGGTCGGGAGACCCAGTACTTC

d_call: -
j_call: TRBJ1-1
clone_size: -
v_call: TRBV28
cdr3_aa: CASTFTGGKAFF
cdr3_nt: TGTGCCAGCACTTTTACCGGGGGAAAAGCTTTCTTT

d_call: TRBD2
j_call: TRBJ2-7
clone_size: -
v_call: TRBV27
cdr3_aa: CASRPLAGAGGEQYF
cdr3_nt: TGTGCCAGCAGACCCCTAGCGGGCGCGGGAGGCGAGCAGTACTTC